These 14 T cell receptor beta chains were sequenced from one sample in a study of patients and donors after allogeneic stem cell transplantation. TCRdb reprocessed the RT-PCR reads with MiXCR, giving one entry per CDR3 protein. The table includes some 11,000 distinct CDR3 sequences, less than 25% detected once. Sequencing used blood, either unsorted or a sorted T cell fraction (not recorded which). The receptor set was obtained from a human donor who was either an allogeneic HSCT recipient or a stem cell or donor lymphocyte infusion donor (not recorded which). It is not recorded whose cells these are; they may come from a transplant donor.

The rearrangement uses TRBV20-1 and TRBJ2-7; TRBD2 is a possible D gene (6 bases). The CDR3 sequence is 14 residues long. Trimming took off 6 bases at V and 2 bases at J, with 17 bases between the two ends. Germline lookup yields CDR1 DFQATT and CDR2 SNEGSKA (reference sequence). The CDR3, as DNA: TGCAGTGCCCTGGAGGGCAGGGTGGCCTACGAGCAGTACTTC. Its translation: CSALEGRVAYEQYF.

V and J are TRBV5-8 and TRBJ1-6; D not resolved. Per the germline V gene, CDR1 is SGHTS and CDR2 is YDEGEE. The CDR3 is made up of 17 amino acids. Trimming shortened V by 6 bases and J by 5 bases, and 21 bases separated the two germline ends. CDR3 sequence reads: CASTVTGGYRDNSPLHF. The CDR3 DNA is TGTGCCAGCACCGTGACGGGTGGATATCGAGATAATTCACCCCTCCACTTT. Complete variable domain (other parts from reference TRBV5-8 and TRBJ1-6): EAGVTQSPTHLIKTRGQQATLRCSPISGHTSVYWYQQALGLGLQFLLWYDEGEERNRGNFPPRFSGRQFPNYSSELNVNALELEDSALYLCASTVTGGYRDNSPLHFGNGTRLTVT.

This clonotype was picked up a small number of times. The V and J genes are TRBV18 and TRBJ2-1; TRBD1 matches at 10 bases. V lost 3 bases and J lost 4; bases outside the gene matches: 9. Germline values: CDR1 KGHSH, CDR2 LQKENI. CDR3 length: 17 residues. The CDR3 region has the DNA TGTGCCAGCTCACCGTCTCAGGGACAGGGGACTTACAATGAGCAGTTCTTC. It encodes CASSPSQGQGTYNEQFF.

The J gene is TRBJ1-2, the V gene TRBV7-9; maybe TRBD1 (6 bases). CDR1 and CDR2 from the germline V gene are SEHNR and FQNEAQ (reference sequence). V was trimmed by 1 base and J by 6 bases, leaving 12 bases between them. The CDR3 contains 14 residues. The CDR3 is CASSLEGGGDGYTF. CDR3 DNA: TGTGCCAGCAGCTTAGAAGGGGGAGGTGATGGCTACACCTTC. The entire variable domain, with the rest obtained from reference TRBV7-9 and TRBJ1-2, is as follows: DTGVSQNPRHKITKRGQNVTFRCDPISEHNRLYWYRQTLGQGPEFLTYFQNEAQLEKSRLLSDRFSAERPKGSFSTLEIQRTEQGDSAMYLCASSLEGGGDGYTFGSGTRLTVV.

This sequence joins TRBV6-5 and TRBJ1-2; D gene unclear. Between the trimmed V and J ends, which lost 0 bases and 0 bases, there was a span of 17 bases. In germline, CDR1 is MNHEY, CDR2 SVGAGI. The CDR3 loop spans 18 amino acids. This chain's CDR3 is CASSYSVKALTANYGYTF. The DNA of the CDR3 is TGTGCCAGCAGTTACTCGGTAAAGGCACTCACAGCTAACTATGGCTACACCTTC.

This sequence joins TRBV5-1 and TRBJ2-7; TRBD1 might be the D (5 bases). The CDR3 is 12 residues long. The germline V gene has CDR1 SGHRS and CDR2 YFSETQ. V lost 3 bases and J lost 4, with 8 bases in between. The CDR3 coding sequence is TGCGCCAGCAGCTATGACAGATACGAGCAGTACTTC. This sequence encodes CASSYDRYEQYF.

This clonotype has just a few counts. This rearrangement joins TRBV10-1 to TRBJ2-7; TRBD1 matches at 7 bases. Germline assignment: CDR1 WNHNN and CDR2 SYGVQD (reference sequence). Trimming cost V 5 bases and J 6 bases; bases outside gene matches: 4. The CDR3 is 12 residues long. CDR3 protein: CASSRQGGEQYF. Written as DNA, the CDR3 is TGCGCCAGCAGTCGACAGGGCGGCGAGCAGTACTTC.

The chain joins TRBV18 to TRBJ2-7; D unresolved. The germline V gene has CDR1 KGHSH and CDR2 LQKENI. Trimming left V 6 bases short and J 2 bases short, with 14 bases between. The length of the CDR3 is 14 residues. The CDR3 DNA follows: TGTGCCAGCTCTGCCGCCGCAAGACCCTACGAGCAGTACTTC. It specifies CASSAAARPYEQYF.

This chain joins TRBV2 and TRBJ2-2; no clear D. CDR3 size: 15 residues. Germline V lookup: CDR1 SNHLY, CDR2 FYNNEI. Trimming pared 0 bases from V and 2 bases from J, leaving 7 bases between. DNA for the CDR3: TGTGCCAGCAGTGAAGCTTCGACCAACACCGGGGAGCTGTTTTTT. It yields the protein CASSEASTNTGELFF.

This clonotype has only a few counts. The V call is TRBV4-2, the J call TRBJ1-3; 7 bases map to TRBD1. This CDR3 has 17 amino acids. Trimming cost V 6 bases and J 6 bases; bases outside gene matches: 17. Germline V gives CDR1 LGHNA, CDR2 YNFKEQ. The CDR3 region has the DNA TGTGCCAGCAGGGTATACTTGCGACAGGGAGGAGAAAACACCATATATTTT. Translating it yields CASRVYLRQGGENTIYF.

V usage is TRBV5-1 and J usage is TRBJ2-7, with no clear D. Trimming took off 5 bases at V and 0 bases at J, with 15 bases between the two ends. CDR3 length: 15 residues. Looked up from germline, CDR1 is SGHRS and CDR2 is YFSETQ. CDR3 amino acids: CASRGQNVSSYEQYF. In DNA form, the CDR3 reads TGCGCCAGCAGAGGGCAGAACGTTAGCTCCTACGAGCAGTACTTC.

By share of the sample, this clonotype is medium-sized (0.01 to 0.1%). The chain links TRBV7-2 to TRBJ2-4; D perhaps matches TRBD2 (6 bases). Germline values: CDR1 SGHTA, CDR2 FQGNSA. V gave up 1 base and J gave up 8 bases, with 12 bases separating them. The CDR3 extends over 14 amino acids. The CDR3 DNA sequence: TGTGCCAGCAGCTTAGTAGGCGGGGACGACATTCAGTACTTC. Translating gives CASSLVGGDDIQYF.

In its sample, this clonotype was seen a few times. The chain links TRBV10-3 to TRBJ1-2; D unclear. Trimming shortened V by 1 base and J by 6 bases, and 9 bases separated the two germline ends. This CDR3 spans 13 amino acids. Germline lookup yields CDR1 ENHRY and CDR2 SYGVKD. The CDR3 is CAISELSGHGYTF. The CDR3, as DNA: TGTGCCATCAGTGAGTTGAGCGGCCATGGCTACACCTTC.

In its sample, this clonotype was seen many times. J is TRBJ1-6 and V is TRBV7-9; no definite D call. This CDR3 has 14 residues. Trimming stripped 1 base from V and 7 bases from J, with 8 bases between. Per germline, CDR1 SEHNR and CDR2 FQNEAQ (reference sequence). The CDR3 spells CASSLGGGNSPLHF. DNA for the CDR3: TGTGCCAGCAGCTTAGGTGGCGGCAATTCACCCCTCCACTTT. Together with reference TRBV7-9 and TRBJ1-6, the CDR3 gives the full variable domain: DTGVSQNPRHKITKRGQNVTFRCDPISEHNRLYWYRQTLGQGPEFLTYFQNEAQLEKSRLLSDRFSAERPKGSFSTLEIQRTEQGDSAMYLCASSLGGGNSPLHFGNGTRLTVT.